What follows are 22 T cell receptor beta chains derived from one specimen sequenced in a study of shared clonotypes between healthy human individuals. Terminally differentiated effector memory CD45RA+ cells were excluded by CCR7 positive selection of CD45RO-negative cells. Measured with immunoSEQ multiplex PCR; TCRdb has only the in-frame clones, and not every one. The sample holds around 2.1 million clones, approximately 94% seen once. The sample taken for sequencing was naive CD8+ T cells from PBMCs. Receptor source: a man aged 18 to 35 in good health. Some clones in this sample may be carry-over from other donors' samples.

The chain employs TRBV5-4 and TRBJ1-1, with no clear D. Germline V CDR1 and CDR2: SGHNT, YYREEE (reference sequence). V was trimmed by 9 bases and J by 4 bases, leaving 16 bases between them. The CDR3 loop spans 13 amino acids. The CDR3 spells CATRIARTTEAFF. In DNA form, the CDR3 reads TGTGCCACCCGGATCGCCAGGACCACTGAAGCTTTCTTT.

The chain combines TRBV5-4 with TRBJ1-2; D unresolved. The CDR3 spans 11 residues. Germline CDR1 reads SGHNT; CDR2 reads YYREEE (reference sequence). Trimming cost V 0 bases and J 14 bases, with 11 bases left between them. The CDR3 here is CASSLGGLDTF. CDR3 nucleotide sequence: TGTGCCAGCAGCTTGGGAGGGCTTGATACCTTC.

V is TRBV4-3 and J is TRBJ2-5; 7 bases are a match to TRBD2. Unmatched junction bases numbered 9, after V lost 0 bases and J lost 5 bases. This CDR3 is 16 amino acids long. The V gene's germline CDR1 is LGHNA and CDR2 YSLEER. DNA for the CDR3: TGCGCCAGCAGCCAAGATTGGGAGGGGATATGGGAGACCCAGTACTTC. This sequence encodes CASSQDWEGIWETQYF.

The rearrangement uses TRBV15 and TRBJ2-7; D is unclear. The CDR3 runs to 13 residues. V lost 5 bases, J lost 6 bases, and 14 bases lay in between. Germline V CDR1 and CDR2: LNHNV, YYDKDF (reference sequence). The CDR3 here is CATSRTTTGEQYF. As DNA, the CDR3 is TGTGCCACCAGCCGGACGACAACCGGCGAGCAGTACTTC.

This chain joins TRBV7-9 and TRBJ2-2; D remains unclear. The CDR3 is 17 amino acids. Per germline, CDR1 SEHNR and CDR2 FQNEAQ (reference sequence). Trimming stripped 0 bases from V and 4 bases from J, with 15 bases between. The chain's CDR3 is CASSLAKLGPVTGELFF. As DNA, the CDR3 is TGTGCCAGCAGCTTAGCTAAGTTAGGTCCCGTCACCGGGGAGCTGTTTTTT.

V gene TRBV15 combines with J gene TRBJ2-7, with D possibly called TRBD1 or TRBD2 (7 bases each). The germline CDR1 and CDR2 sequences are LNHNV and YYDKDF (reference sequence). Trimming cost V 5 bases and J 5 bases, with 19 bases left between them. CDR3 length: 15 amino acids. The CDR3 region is CATSAGEGAKDEQYF. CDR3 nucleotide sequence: TGTGCCACCAGCGCCGGGGAGGGGGCGAAGGACGAGCAGTACTTC.

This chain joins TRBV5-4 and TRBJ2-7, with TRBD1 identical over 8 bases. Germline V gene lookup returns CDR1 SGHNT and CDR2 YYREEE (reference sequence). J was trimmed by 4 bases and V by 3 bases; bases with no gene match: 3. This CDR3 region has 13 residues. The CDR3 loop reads CASSYNRGYEQYF. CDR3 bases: TGTGCCAGCAGCTACAACAGGGGGTACGAGCAGTACTTC.

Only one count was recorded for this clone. CDR3: CASSSKRDVVEQFF. The CDR3 nucleotides read TGTGCCAGTAGTTCTAAGCGGGATGTCGTTGAGCAGTTCTTC. The chain combines TRBV19 with TRBJ2-1; 7 bases line up with TRBD2. Germline values: CDR1 LNHDA, CDR2 SQIVND (reference sequence). This CDR3 comprises 14 residues. The junction had 10 bases not matched to a gene; V was cut back by 5 bases and J by 9 bases.

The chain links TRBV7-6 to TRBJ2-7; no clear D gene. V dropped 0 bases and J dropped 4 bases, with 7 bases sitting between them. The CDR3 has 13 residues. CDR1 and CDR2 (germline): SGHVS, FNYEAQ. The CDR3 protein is CASSLAGGYEQYF. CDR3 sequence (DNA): TGTGCCAGCAGCTTAGCCGGTGGGTACGAGCAGTACTTC.

As DNA, the CDR3 is TGTGCCAGCAGTTACCAGCTTGAAGCTTTCTTT. Residues: CASSYQLEAFF. V and J are TRBV6-5 and TRBJ1-1; D remains ambiguous. From germline, CDR1 is MNHEY and CDR2 SVGAGI. CDR3 size: 11 residues. Between the trimmed V and J ends, which lost 2 bases and 7 bases, there was a span of 5 bases.

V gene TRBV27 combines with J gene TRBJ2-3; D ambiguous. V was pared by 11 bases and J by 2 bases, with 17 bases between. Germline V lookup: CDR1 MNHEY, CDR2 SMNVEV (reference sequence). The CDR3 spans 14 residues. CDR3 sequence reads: CAVRRLDLTDTQYF. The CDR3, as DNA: TGTGCCGTTCGACGACTCGACCTCACAGATACGCAGTATTTT.

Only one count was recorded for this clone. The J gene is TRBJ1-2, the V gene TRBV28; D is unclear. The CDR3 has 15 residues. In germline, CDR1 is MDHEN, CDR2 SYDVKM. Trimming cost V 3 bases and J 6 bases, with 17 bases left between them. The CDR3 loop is CASSLDAGLFDGYTF. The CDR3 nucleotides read TGTGCCAGCAGTTTGGACGCCGGCCTTTTCGATGGCTACACCTTC.

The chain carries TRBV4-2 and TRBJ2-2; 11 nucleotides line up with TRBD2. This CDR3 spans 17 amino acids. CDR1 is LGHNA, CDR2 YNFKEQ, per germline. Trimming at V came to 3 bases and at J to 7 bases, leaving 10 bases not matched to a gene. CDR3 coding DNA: TGTGCCAGCAGCCATTATACACTAGCGGGAGTCAACGGGGAGCTGTTTTTT. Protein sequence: CASSHYTLAGVNGELFF.

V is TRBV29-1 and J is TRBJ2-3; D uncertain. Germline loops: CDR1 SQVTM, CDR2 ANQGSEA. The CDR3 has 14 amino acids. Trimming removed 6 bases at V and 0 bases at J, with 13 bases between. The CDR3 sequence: CSVLAGWSTDTQYF. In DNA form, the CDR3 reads TGCAGCGTCTTGGCCGGGTGGAGCACAGATACGCAGTATTTT.

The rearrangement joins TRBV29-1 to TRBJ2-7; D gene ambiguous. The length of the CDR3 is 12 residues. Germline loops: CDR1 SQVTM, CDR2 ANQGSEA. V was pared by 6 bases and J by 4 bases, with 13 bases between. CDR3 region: CSVSGPAYEQYF. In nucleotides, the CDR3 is TGCAGCGTCTCTGGACCTGCATACGAGCAGTACTTC.

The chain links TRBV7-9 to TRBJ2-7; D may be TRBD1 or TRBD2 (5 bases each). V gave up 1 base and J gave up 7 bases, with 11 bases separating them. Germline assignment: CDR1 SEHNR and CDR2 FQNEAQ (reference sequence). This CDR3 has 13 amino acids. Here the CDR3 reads CASSLVLGGEQYF. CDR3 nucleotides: TGTGCCAGCAGCTTAGTTCTTGGGGGAGAGCAGTACTTC.

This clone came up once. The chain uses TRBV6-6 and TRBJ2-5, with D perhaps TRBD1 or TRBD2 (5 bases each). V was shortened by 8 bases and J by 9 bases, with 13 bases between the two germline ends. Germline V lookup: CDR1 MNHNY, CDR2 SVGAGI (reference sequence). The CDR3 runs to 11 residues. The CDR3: CASHGAKAQYF. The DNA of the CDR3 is TGTGCCAGCCACGGGGCAAAGGCCCAGTACTTC.

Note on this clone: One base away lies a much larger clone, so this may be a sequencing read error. In DNA form, the CDR3 reads TGTGCCAGCGGTTCCTACGAGCAGTACTTC. This sequence encodes CASGSYEQYF. The chain is built from TRBV6-5 and TRBJ2-7; D is ambiguous. V lost 8 bases to trimming and J lost 1 base, with 3 bases between them. The CDR3 is 10 residues long. Germline V lookup: CDR1 MNHEY, CDR2 SVGAGI.

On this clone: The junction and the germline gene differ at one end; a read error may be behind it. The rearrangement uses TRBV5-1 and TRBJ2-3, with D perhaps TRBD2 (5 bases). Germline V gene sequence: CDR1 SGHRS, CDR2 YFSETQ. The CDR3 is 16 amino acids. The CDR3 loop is CVSSLALRARRDTQYF. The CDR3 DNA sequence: TGCGTCAGCAGCTTGGCGCTCCGGGCCCGGAGGGATACGCAGTATTTT.

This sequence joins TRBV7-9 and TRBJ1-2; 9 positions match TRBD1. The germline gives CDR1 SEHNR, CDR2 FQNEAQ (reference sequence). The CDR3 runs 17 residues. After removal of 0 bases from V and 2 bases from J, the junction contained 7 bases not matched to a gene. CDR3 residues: CASSLASPGTGNYGYTF. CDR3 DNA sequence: TGTGCCAGCAGCTTAGCGTCCCCCGGGACAGGGAACTATGGCTACACCTTC.

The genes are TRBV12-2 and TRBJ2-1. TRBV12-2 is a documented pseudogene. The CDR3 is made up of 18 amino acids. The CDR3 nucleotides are TGTGCAAGTCGCTTAGCTAATAACGGGACGGTGGCCTACAATGAGCAGTTCTTC. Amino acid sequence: CASRLANNGTVAYNEQFF.

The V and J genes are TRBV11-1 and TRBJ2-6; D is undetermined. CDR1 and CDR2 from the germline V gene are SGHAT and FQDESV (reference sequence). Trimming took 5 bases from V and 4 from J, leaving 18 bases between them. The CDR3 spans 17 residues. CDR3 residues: CASSLKQFGVGANVLTF. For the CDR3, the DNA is TGTGCCAGCAGCCTCAAGCAGTTTGGGGTCGGGGCCAACGTCCTGACTTTC. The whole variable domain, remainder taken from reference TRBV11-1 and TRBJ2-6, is EAEVAQSPRYKITEKSQAVAFWCDPISGHATLYWYRQILGQGPELLVQFQDESVVDDSQLPKDRFSAERLKGVDSTLKIQPAELGDSAMYLCASSLKQFGVGANVLTFGAGSRLTVL.